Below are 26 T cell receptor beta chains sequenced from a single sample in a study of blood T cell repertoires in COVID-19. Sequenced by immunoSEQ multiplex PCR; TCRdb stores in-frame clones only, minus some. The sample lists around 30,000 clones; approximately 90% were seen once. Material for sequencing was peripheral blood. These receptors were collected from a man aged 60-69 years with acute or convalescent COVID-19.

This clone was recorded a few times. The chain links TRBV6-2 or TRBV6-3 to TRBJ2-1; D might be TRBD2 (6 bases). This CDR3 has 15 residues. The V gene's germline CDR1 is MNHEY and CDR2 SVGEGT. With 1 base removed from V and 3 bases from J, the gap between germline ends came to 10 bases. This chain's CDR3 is CASSYLEEGYNEQFF. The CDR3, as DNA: TGTGCCAGCAGTTACTTGGAGGAGGGCTACAATGAGCAGTTCTTC.

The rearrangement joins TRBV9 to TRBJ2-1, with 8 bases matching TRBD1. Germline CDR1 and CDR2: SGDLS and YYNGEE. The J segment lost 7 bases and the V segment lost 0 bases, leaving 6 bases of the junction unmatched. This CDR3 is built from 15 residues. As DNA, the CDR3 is TGTGCCAGCAGCGTAGTAAGGACAGGGAAGAATGAGCAGTTCTTC. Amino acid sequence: CASSVVRTGKNEQFF.

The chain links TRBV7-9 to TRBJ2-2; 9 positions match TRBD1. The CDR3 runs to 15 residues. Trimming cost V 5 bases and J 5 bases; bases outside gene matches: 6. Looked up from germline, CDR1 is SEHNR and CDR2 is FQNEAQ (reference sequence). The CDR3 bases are TGTGCCAGCAGCCATGGGACAGGGTTAACCGGGGAGCTGTTTTTT. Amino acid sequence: CASSHGTGLTGELFF.

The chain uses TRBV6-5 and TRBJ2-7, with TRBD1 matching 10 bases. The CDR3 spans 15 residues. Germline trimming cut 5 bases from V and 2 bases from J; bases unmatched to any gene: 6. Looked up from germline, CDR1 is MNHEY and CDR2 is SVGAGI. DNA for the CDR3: TGTGCCAGCAGTCCCAGACAGGGGGCCGCCTACGAGCAGTACTTC. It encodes CASSPRQGAAYEQYF.

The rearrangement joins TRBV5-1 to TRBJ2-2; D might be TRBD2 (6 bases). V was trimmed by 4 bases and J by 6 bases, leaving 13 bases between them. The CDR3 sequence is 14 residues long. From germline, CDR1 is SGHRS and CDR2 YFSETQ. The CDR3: CASSPGTSAGELFF. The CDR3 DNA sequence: TGCGCCAGCAGCCCCGGGACTTCGGCCGGGGAGCTGTTTTTT.

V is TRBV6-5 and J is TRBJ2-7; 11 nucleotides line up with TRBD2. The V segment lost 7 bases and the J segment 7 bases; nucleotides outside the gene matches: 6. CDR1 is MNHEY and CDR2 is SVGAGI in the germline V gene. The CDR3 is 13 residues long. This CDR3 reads CASKLAGALEQYF. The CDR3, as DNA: TGTGCCAGCAAACTAGCGGGGGCACTGGAGCAGTACTTC.

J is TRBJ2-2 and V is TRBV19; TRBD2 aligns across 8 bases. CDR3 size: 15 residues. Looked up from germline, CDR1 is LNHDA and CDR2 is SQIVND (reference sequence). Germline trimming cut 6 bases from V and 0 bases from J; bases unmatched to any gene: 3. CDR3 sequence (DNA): TGTGCCAGTAGGTCGGGAGGGCCGAACACCGGGGAGCTGTTTTTT. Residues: CASRSGGPNTGELFF.

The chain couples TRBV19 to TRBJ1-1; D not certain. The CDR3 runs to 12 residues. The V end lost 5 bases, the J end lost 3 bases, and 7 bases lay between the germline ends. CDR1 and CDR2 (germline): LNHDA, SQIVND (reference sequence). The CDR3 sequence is CASSFRDTEAFF. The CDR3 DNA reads TGTGCCAGTAGTTTCCGGGACACTGAAGCTTTCTTT.

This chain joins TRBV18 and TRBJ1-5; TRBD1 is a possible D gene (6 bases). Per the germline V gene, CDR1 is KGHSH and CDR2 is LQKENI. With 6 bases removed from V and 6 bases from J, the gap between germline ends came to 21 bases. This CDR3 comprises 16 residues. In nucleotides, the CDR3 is TGTGCCAGCTCCTCAGTAGGCAGGGGAACTCGTCAGCCCCAGCATTTT. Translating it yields CASSSVGRGTRQPQHF. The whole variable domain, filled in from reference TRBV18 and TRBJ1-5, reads NAGVMQNPRHLVRRRGQEARLRCSPMKGHSHVYWYRQLPEEGLKFMVYLQKENIIDESGMPKERFSAEFPKEGPSILRIQQVVRGDSAAYFCASSSVGRGTRQPQHFGDGTRLSIL.

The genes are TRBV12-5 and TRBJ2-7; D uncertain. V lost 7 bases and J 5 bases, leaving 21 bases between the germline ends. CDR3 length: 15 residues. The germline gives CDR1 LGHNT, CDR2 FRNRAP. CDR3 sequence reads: CASAQTGLASHEQYF. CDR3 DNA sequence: TGTGCTAGTGCCCAGACGGGTCTTGCATCCCACGAGCAGTACTTC.

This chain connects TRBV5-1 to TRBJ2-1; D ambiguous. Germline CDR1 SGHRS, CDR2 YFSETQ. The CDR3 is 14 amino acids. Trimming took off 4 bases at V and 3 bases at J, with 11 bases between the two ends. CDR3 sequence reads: CASSPAVGYNEQFF. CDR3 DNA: TGCGCCAGCAGCCCCGCCGTCGGCTACAATGAGCAGTTCTTC.

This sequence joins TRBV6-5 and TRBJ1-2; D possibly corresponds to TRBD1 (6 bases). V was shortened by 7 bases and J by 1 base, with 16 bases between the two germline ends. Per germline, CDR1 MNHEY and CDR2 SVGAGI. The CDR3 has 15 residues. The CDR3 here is CASTAGGYLNYGYTF. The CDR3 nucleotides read TGTGCCAGCACGGCGGGGGGCTACCTTAACTATGGCTACACCTTC.

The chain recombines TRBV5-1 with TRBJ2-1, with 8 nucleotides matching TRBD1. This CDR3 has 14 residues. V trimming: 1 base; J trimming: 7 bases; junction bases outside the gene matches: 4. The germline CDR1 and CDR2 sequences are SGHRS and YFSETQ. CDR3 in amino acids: CASSLSRTGNEQFF. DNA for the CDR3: TGCGCCAGCAGCTTGAGTAGGACAGGGAATGAGCAGTTCTTC.

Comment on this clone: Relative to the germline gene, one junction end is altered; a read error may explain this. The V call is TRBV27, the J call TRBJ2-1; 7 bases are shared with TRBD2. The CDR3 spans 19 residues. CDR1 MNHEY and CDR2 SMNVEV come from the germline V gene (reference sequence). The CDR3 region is CASSLRTHGGSKGMDDQFF. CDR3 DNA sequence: TGTGCCAGCAGTTTACGGACCCACGGCGGGAGCAAGGGGATGGATGATCAGTTCTTC.

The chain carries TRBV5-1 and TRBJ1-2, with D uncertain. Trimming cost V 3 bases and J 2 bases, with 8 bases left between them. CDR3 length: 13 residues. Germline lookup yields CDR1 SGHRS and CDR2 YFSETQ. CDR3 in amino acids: CASSSRLNYGYTF. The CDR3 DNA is TGCGCCAGCAGCTCTAGGCTGAACTATGGCTACACCTTC. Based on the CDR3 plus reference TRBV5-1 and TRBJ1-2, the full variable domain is KAGVTQTPRYLIKTRGQQVTLSCSPISGHRSVSWYQQTPGQGLQFLFEYFSETQRNKGNFPGRFSGRQFSNSRSEMNVSTLELGDSALYLCASSSRLNYGYTFGSGTRLTVV.

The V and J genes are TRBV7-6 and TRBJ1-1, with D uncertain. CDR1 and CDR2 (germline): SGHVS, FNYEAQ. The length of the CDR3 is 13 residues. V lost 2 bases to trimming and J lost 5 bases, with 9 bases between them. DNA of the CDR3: TGTGCCAGCAGCTTATCGAGAGCGACTGAAGCTTTCTTT. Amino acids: CASSLSRATEAFF.

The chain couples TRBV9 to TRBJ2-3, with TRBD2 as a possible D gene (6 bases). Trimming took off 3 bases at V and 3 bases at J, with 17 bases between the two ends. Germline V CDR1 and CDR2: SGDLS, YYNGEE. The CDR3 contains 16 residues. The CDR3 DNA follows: TGTGCCAGCAGCGCCCGAACCGGGAGTGCGACAGATACGCAGTATTTT. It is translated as CASSARTGSATDTQYF.

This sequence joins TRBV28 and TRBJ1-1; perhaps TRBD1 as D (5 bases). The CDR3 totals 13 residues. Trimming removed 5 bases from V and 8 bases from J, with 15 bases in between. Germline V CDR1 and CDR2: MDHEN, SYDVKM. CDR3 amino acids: CASSSSLGGEAFF. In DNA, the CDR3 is TGTGCCAGCAGTAGCTCGCTTGGGGGGGAAGCTTTCTTT. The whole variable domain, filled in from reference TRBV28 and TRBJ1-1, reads DVKVTQSSRYLVKRTGEKVFLECVQDMDHENMFWYRQDPGLGLRLIYFSYDVKMKEKGDIPEGYSVSREKKERFSLILESASTNQTSMYLCASSSSLGGEAFFGQGTRLTVV.

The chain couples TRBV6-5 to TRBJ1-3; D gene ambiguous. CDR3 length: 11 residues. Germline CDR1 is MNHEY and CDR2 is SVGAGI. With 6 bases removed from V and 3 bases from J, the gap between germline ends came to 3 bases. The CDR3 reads CASSFGNTIYF. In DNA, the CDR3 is TGTGCCAGCAGCTTTGGAAACACCATATATTTT.

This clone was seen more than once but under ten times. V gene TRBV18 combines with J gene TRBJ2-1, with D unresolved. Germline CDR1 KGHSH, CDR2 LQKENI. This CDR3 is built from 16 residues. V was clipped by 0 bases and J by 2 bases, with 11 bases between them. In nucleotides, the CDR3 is TGTGCCAGCTCACCACCCGGTATCACAGCCTACAATGAGCAGTTCTTC. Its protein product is CASSPPGITAYNEQFF.

The CDR3 nucleotides read TGCGCCAGCAGCGCGGACAGGGGGCCGCTGACTAATGAAAAACTGTTTTTT. The encoded protein is CASSADRGPLTNEKLFF. This sequence joins TRBV5-1 and TRBJ1-4; TRBD1 matches at 11 bases. Unmatched junction bases numbered 7, after V lost 4 bases and J lost 2 bases. The CDR3 covers 17 residues. Looked up from germline, CDR1 is SGHRS and CDR2 is YFSETQ.

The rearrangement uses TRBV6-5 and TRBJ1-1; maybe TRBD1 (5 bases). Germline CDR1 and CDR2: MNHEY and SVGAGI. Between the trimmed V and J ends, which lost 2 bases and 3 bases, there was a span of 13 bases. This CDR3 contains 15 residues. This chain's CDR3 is CASSYGQGGYTEAFF. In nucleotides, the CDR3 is TGTGCCAGCAGTTACGGGCAGGGAGGGTACACTGAAGCTTTCTTT.

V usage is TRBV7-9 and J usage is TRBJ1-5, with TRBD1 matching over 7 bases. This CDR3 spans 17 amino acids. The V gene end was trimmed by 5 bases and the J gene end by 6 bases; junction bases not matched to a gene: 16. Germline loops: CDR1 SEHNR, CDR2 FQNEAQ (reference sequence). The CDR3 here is CASSTATGQMISQPQHF. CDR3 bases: TGTGCCAGCAGCACCGCGACGGGACAGATGATTAGTCAGCCCCAGCATTTT.

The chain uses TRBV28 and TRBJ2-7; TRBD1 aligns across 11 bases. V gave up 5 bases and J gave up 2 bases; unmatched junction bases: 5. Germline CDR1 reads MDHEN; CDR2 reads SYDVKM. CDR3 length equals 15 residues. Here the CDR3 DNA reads TGTGCCAGCAGTGTACCGGGACAGGGGGCCTACGAGCAGTACTTC. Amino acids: CASSVPGQGAYEQYF.

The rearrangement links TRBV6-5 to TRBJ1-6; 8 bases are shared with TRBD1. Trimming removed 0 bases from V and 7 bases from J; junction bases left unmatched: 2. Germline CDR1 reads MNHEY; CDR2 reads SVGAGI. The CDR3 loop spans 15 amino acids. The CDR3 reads CASSYSNRGNSPLHF. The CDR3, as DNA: TGTGCCAGCAGTTACTCTAACAGGGGGAATTCACCCCTCCACTTT.

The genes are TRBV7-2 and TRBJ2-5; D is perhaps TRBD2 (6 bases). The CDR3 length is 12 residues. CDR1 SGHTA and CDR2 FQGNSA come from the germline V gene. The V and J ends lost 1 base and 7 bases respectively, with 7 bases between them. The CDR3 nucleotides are TGTGCCAGCAGCTTAGAAGCGGGGACCCAGTACTTC. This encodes CASSLEAGTQYF.